Sequencing of this TCR beta chain was carried out in a study of blood T cell repertoires in COVID-19. On the study more broadly: Whether acute or convalescent, the COVID-19 samples came from the United States, Italy and Spain. Sources were T cells, B-cell-depleted T cells, or PBMCs; the material itself was cDNA or gDNA.

Cohort allocation depended upon clinical history that participants reported. In the original analysis: By means of reference gene primer amplification, nucleated cell counts were estimated. The data were produced by immunoSEQ multiplex PCR, yet TCRdb's version contains in-frame clones alone and is incomplete. V and J calls and clone size are those listed in that table; D and trimming were worked out from the DNA. The profile shows 200,000 or so clones, just over 85% of them singletons. The germline gives CDR1 KGHSH, CDR2 LQKENI. V lost 5 bases, J lost 7 bases, and 9 bases lay in between. The CDR3 has 12 residues.

Sequenced material: PBMCs or T cells enriched from blood (not recorded which). The source is a woman between 40 and 55 years old with acute COVID-19. The chain employs TRBV18 and TRBJ2-1; maybe TRBD1 (6 bases). The CDR3 DNA follows: TGTGCCAGCTCAGGGACAACGAATGAGCAGTTCTTC. It codes for CASSGTTNEQFF.